The 25 T cell receptor beta chains given below trace back to one sample, sequenced in a study of T cells after yellow fever vaccination. TCRdb re-called the 5' RACE reads with MiXCR, one entry per CDR3 protein. The sample has about 160,000 distinct CDR3 sequences; more than 5.5% are singletons. Specimen: CD4+ T cells sorted from PBMCs, collected 5 days after the first yellow fever vaccination. These receptors originate from a man between 18 and 29 years old who received the YFV17D yellow fever vaccine.

This clonotype was detected only a few times. V usage is TRBV2 and J usage is TRBJ2-3, with D unclear. Between the trimmed V and J ends, which lost 1 base and 4 bases, there was a span of 15 bases. Germline V CDR1 and CDR2: SNHLY, FYNNEI. CDR3 size: 16 residues. The CDR3 reads CASSEGSAPRADTQYF. CDR3 in DNA: TGTGCCAGCAGTGAAGGGTCGGCCCCAAGGGCAGATACGCAGTATTTT.

This clonotype was seen ten or more times. The chain recombines TRBV5-1 with TRBJ2-5; a weak D match, TRBD1 (6 bases). The V end lost 5 bases, the J end lost 3 bases, and 14 bases lay between the germline ends. The CDR3 is made up of 14 amino acids. Germline CDR1 is SGHRS and CDR2 is YFSETQ. This chain's CDR3 is CASSRDKGKETQYF. The CDR3 DNA reads as TGCGCCAGCAGTAGGGACAAGGGTAAAGAGACCCAGTACTTC.

In this sample, this clonotype turned up many times. This CDR3 is CASSGRQGGGELFF. In DNA form, the CDR3 reads TGCGCCAGCAGTGGACGACAGGGAGGAGGGGAGCTGTTTTTT. The V and J genes are TRBV10-2 and TRBJ2-2; D possibly corresponds to TRBD1 (7 bases). The germline V gene encodes CDR1 WSHSY and CDR2 SAAADI. Deletions cut 4 bases from V and 8 bases from J, with 14 bases between. The CDR3 runs 14 residues.

The chain recombines TRBV5-5 with TRBJ1-2, with 7 positions matching TRBD1. The CDR3 has 14 amino acids. V trimming: 4 bases; J trimming: 2 bases; junction bases outside the gene matches: 5. CDR1 is SGHKS and CDR2 is YYEKEE in the germline V gene (reference sequence). This CDR3 is CASSPGDSNYGYTF. CDR3 DNA: TGTGCCAGCAGCCCGGGGGACAGCAACTATGGCTACACCTTC.

In this sample, this clonotype is medium-sized (0.01 to 0.1%). The chain carries TRBV7-2 and TRBJ2-3; 12 nucleotides align to TRBD2. With 5 bases clipped from V and 0 bases from J, the junction kept 6 bases outside the gene matches. The CDR3 runs 17 residues. CDR1 is SGHTA and CDR2 is FQGNSA in the germline V gene. Here the CDR3 reads CASSPRTSGASTDTQYF. The CDR3 DNA is TGTGCCAGCAGCCCAAGGACTAGCGGGGCTAGCACAGATACGCAGTATTTT.

This clonotype occurred many times. The chain has TRBV15 and TRBJ2-3; possibly TRBD1 for D (7 bases). The CDR3 has 17 amino acids. Trimming stripped 0 bases from V and 1 base from J, with 14 bases between. The germline CDR1 and CDR2 sequences are LNHNV and YYDKDF (reference sequence). The CDR3 nucleotides are TGTGCCACCAGCAGAGATAAGCAGGGGGAGGGCACAGATACGCAGTATTTT. It is translated as CATSRDKQGEGTDTQYF.

This clonotype was seen many times. The V and J genes are TRBV20-1 and TRBJ2-4; a possible D gene is TRBD2 (5 bases). The CDR3 has 15 amino acids. Trimming removed 4 bases from V and 2 bases from J, with 15 bases in between. Germline CDR1 DFQATT, CDR2 SNEGSKA (reference sequence). The CDR3 here is CSATTTWESKNIQYF. CDR3 nucleotides: TGCAGTGCTACCACCACGTGGGAGTCCAAAAACATTCAGTACTTC.

This clonotype was recorded many times. J is TRBJ2-2 and V is TRBV5-1; TRBD1 agrees at 7 bases. Germline V gene lookup returns CDR1 SGHRS and CDR2 YFSETQ. There are 14 residues in the CDR3. V was clipped by 7 bases and J by 7 bases; unmatched bases: 10. CDR3 region: CASGPGQAGGELFF. The CDR3 nucleotides read TGCGCCAGCGGACCAGGACAGGCCGGCGGGGAGCTGTTTTTT.

The genes are TRBV5-1 and TRBJ2-7; TRBD2 aligns across 9 bases. V lost 1 base, J lost 3 bases, and 5 bases stayed unmatched. This CDR3 comprises 15 residues. Per the germline V gene, CDR1 is SGHRS and CDR2 is YFSETQ. CDR3 sequence reads: CASSLTLAGNYEQYF. CDR3 coding DNA: TGCGCCAGCAGCTTGACGCTAGCGGGGAACTACGAGCAGTACTTC.

J is TRBJ1-4 and V is TRBV15; D is unresolved. V lost 0 bases, J lost 10 bases, and 12 bases lay in between. The CDR3 length is 14 residues. Germline loops: CDR1 LNHNV, CDR2 YYDKDF (reference sequence). The CDR3 DNA follows: TGTGCCACCAGCAGAGACAGGTGGACGAGAAAACTGTTTTTT. Protein: CATSRDRWTRKLFF.

The genes are TRBV7-8 and TRBJ2-1, with unresolved D. The CDR3 runs 16 residues. Germline lookup yields CDR1 SGHVS and CDR2 FQNEAQ. V shed 3 bases and J shed 0 bases, with 12 bases lying between them. The CDR3 reads CASSFYPAGSYNEQFF. DNA of the CDR3: TGTGCCAGCAGCTTCTATCCGGCCGGCTCCTACAATGAGCAGTTCTTC.

This clonotype has more than one count but fewer than ten. V is TRBV7-2 and J is TRBJ1-5; weak D call: TRBD1 (6 bases). The V end lost 4 bases, the J end lost 7 bases, and 14 bases lay between the germline ends. Germline V CDR1 and CDR2: SGHTA, FQGNSA. The CDR3 has 14 residues. DNA for the CDR3: TGTGCCAGCAGCTACGATGGGGGCCGGCAGCCCCAGCATTTT. It encodes CASSYDGGRQPQHF.

This clonotype was detected ten times or more. This rearrangement joins TRBV5-1 to TRBJ2-1, with a tentative D call TRBD2 (5 bases). Trimming removed 3 bases at V and 10 bases at J, with 14 bases between. The V gene's germline CDR1 is SGHRS and CDR2 YFSETQ. CDR3 length: 13 residues. CDR3 nucleotides: TGCGCCAGCAGCTCCGGCCCTTCGGGAGAGCAGTTCTTC. Protein: CASSSGPSGEQFF.

This clonotype was counted many times. J is TRBJ2-5 and V is TRBV10-2; D may be TRBD2 (6 bases). This CDR3 has 14 amino acids. The V and J ends lost 4 bases and 5 bases respectively, with 14 bases between them. Germline CDR1 is WSHSY and CDR2 is SAAADI. The CDR3 coding sequence is TGCGCCAGCAGTGGAGGGCGGGGCCGGGAGACCCAGTACTTC. Protein product: CASSGGRGRETQYF.

Points on this clonotype: Possible read error: a much larger clone is one base away. The gene calls are TRBV28 and TRBJ1-1; 8 positions agree with TRBD1. The germline CDR1 and CDR2 sequences are MDHEN and SYDVKM. The CDR3 runs 15 residues. With V trimmed by 2 bases and J by 4 bases, 6 bases remained unmatched. CDR3: CASSLETGAGTEAFF. The CDR3 DNA follows: TGTGCCAGCAGTTTAGAGACAGGGGCGGGCACTGAAGCTTTCTTT.

This clonotype was seen a handful of times. The CDR3 region is CAWATSSGNTIYF. The CDR3 DNA sequence: TGTGCCTGGGCGACTAGCTCTGGAAACACCATATATTTT. The gene calls are TRBV30 and TRBJ1-3; D is undetermined. The CDR3 has 13 amino acids. The germline V and J ends were trimmed by 5 bases and 0 bases, with 8 bases remaining between them. Germline CDR1 reads GTSNPN; CDR2 reads SVGIG (reference sequence).

This clonotype has at least ten counts. This rearrangement joins TRBV4-3 to TRBJ2-1, with TRBD1 as a possible D gene (6 bases). The CDR3 is made up of 15 amino acids. V lost 5 bases, J lost 1 base, and 12 bases lay in between. Germline V gives CDR1 LGHNA, CDR2 YSLEER. DNA for the CDR3: TGCGCCAGCAGCTCTACAAGGGGGTCCTACAATGAGCAGTTCTTC. It encodes CASSSTRGSYNEQFF.

This clonotype was detected many times. The chain has TRBV6-1 and TRBJ2-5, with 8 bases matching TRBD2. This CDR3 spans 15 amino acids. Trimming removed 5 bases from V and 6 bases from J; junction bases left unmatched: 11. Germline V gene sequence: CDR1 MNHNS, CDR2 SASEGT. In DNA, the CDR3 is TGTGCCAGCAGTCCCAGCGGGGGCCGTAGAAAGACCCAGTACTTC. As protein: CASSPSGGRRKTQYF.

This clonotype was observed many times. The chain links TRBV5-4 to TRBJ1-2, with a tentative D call TRBD1 (5 bases). The V end lost 5 bases, the J end lost 1 base, and 12 bases lay between the germline ends. Germline lookup yields CDR1 SGHNT and CDR2 YYREEE (reference sequence). The CDR3 length is 14 residues. In DNA form, the CDR3 reads TGTGCCAGCAGAATGGGGGACCGTAACTATGGCTACACCTTC. This sequence encodes CASRMGDRNYGYTF.

This clonotype appeared a few times. The V gene is TRBV20-1, the J gene TRBJ2-3, with D perhaps matching TRBD1 (5 bases). V was shortened by 1 base and J by 2 bases, with 13 bases between the two germline ends. Per germline, CDR1 DFQATT and CDR2 SNEGSKA (reference sequence). The CDR3 runs 15 residues. DNA for the CDR3: TGCAGTGCTAGAGCCCTGGGGCAGATCACAGATACGCAGTATTTT. Translated, it gives CSARALGQITDTQYF.

The table lists this clonotype with a few counts. CDR3 sequence (DNA): TGCAGTGCTTCTTCCCAAGAGCGGGTAGGAGAGACCCAGTACTTC. Protein sequence: CSASSQERVGETQYF. This chain joins TRBV20-1 and TRBJ2-5, with D tentatively TRBD2 (6 bases). This CDR3 is built from 15 residues. V lost 5 bases and J lost 4, with 20 bases in between. Germline CDR1 is DFQATT and CDR2 is SNEGSKA (reference sequence).

This clonotype was seen a few times. The chain is built from TRBV9 and TRBJ2-7; the D call may be TRBD1 or TRBD2 (5 bases each). The CDR3 is 12 residues long. Trimming took 0 bases from V and 8 from J, leaving 9 bases between them. Germline V CDR1 and CDR2: SGDLS, YYNGEE. This chain's CDR3 is CASSVVGEQQYF. The CDR3 DNA follows: TGTGCCAGCAGCGTAGTGGGGGAACAGCAGTACTTC.

Ten or more counts support this clonotype. V gene TRBV20-1 combines with J gene TRBJ1-1; D remains ambiguous. The CDR3 sequence is 11 residues long. V was trimmed by 7 bases and J by 6 bases, leaving 12 bases between them. Germline V gene lookup returns CDR1 DFQATT and CDR2 SNEGSKA (reference sequence). The CDR3 protein is CSVWTDAEAFF. CDR3 DNA sequence: TGCAGTGTTTGGACGGACGCTGAAGCTTTCTTT.

This clonotype was recorded many times. The chain has TRBV25-1 and TRBJ2-7; TRBD1 is a possible D gene (6 bases). Germline CDR1 and CDR2: MGHDK and SYGVNS. The germline V and J ends were trimmed by 10 bases and 1 base, with 14 bases remaining between them. This CDR3 spans 13 amino acids. The CDR3 loop is CATRPTGSYEQYF. DNA for the CDR3: TGTGCCACCAGGCCCACAGGGTCCTACGAGCAGTACTTC.

This clonotype has at least ten counts. This rearrangement joins TRBV7-3 to TRBJ2-1; D remains ambiguous. V shed 1 base and J shed 6 bases, with 7 bases lying between them. CDR1 and CDR2 (germline): SGHTA, FQGTGA. The CDR3 has 13 residues. The chain's CDR3 is CASSLMPVNEQFF. The DNA of the CDR3 is TGTGCCAGCAGCTTAATGCCCGTCAATGAGCAGTTCTTC.